The source of this TCR beta chain is a study of T cells after yellow fever vaccination. Study at large: Preparation of the low-cell-number fractions used SMART-Seq v4 Ultra Low Input. Findings of the study overall: Re-detected after boosting: most primary clones, 96% of CD4 and 80% to 90% of CD8. The bulk population could contribute abundant contaminating clonotypes to FACS-sorted repertoires.

To note about this clonotype: Antigen: not known.

5'RACE template switching added a universal primer site and UMIs to TCR cDNA. TCRdb reprocessed the 5' RACE reads with MiXCR, giving one entry per CDR3 protein. Of fewer than 350,000 distinct CDR3 sequences listed, 3% to 4.5% are singletons. This specimen was PBMCs, taken on the day of the yellow fever booster vaccination. The TCR comes from a young man who received the YFV17D yellow fever vaccine.

The CDR3 sequence: CASSLVRLNTEAFF. The CDR3 DNA reads TGTGCCAGCAGTTTAGTCAGGTTGAACACTGAAGCTTTCTTT. The genes are TRBV27 and TRBJ1-1; D ambiguous. Trimming removed 2 bases from V and 0 bases from J, with 7 bases in between. The germline gives CDR1 MNHEY, CDR2 SMNVEV (reference sequence). This CDR3 is 14 amino acids long.